These 3 T cell receptor beta chains share one sample of origin, sequenced in a study of Graves' ophthalmopathy and Graves' hyperthyroidism. For repertoire sequencing, the TCR beta CDR3 regions were amplified from RNA transcripts. First-round RT-PCR relied on HTBI primers, and a second-round multiplex PCR came next. TCRdb reprocessed the multiplex PCR reads with MiXCR, giving one entry per CDR3 protein. The sample includes around 670,000 distinct CDR3 sequences, roughly two fifths of them seen just once. Sequenced: peripheral blood. The receptors were sampled from an adult man with Graves' ophthalmopathy.

The chain employs TRBV7-9 and TRBJ2-5, with D tentatively TRBD1 or TRBD2 (6 bases each). Germline lookup yields CDR1 SEHNR and CDR2 FQNEAQ (reference sequence). Deletions cut 1 base from V and 7 bases from J, with 13 bases between. The CDR3 spans 14 residues. In DNA form, the CDR3 reads TGTGCCAGCAGCTTAGGGGGGGCGGAAGGGACCCAGTACTTC. It translates to CASSLGGAEGTQYF.

Note on this clonotype: Given a much more abundant clone one base away, this may be a read error. Since the CDR3 does not end with the conserved phenylalanine or tryptophan, this likely comes from a read error. This chain uses TRBV25-1 with TRBJ2-6; a weak D match, TRBD2 (7 bases). Germline V gene sequence: CDR1 MGHDK, CDR2 SYGVNS. V was trimmed by 10 bases and J by 2 bases, leaving 15 bases between them. The CDR3 is made up of 15 amino acids. This CDR3 is CATAGGLTGANVLTS. Here the CDR3 DNA reads TGTGCCACAGCCGGGGGGCTAACTGGGGCCAACGTCCTGACTTCC.

The chain couples TRBV25-1 to TRBJ1-1, with TRBD1 as a possible D gene (5 bases). The CDR3 extends over 15 amino acids. V was trimmed by 8 bases and J by 0 bases, leaving 16 bases between them. CDR1 is MGHDK, CDR2 SYGVNS, per germline. The CDR3 region has the DNA TGTGCCAGCTCACCACGCCCAGGGATGAACACTGAAGCTTTCTTT. It is translated as CASSPRPGMNTEAFF.